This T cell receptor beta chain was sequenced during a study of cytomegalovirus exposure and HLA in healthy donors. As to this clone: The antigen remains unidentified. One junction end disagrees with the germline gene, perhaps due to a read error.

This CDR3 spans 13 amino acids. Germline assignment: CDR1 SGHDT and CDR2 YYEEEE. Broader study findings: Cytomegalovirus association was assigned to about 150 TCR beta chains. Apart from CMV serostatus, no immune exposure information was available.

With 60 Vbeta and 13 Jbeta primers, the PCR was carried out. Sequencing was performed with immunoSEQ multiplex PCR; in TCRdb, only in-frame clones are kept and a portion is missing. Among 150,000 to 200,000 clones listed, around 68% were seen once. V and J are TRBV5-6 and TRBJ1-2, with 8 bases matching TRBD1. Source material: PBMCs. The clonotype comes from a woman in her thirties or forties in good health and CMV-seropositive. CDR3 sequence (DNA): TGTGCCAGCAGCTTGACAGGGGGTTATGGCTACCCCTTC. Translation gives CASSLTGGYGYPF.